The 10 T cell receptor beta chains given below trace back to one sample, sequenced in a study of CD8 T cells in Susac syndrome. cDNA came from roughly 0.53 to 1 ug RNA primed by random hexamers. One entry per CDR3 protein, called by TCRdb with MiXCR from the immunoSEQ multiplex PCR reads. The sample contains about 200,000 distinct CDR3 sequences, 90% to 95% of which appear only once. Material: CD4+ T cells from PBMCs. The receptors originated from a human donor in good health.

The chain links TRBV30 to TRBJ1-1; D may be TRBD1 (5 bases). The CDR3 has 14 amino acids. V was trimmed by 4 bases and J by 4 bases, leaving 16 bases between them. CDR1 is GTSNPN and CDR2 is SVGIG in the germline V gene (reference sequence). The CDR3 loop is CAWTLAVGTTEAFF. The CDR3 DNA sequence: TGTGCCTGGACCCTCGCAGTTGGGACCACTGAAGCTTTCTTT.

V is TRBV29-1 and J is TRBJ1-5; TRBD1 agrees at 7 bases. Germline loops: CDR1 SQVTM, CDR2 ANQGSEA. The V and J ends lost 2 bases and 7 bases, in that order; junction bases with no gene match: 5. The CDR3 runs to 13 residues. The CDR3 nucleotides are TGCAGCGTTGAACAAGGAGGGGGCCAGCCCCAGCATTTT. Residues: CSVEQGGGQPQHF.

The gene calls are TRBV9 and TRBJ2-1; D is unresolved. The CDR3 contains 15 residues. In germline, CDR1 is SGDLS, CDR2 YYNGEE. V lost 7 bases, J lost 0 bases, and 14 bases lay in between. The CDR3: CASPADPLSYNEQFF. The CDR3 DNA reads as TGTGCCAGCCCAGCAGATCCACTCTCCTACAATGAGCAGTTCTTC.

The gene calls are TRBV20-1 and TRBJ2-1; 13 bases align to TRBD2. J gave up 8 bases and V 0 bases, and 7 bases lay outside the gene matches. Germline V lookup: CDR1 DFQATT, CDR2 SNEGSKA (reference sequence). There are 16 residues in the CDR3. The CDR3 loop reads CSARDWTSGSLDEQFF. In nucleotides, the CDR3 is TGCAGTGCTAGAGATTGGACTAGCGGGAGCCTCGATGAGCAGTTCTTC.

V gene TRBV9 combines with J gene TRBJ2-3; the D gene could be TRBD1 or TRBD2 (5 bases each). The CDR3 runs 16 residues. Trimming cost V 2 bases and J 0 bases, with 13 bases left between them. The germline CDR1 and CDR2 sequences are SGDLS and YYNGEE. CDR3 protein: CASSVGPTQSTDTQYF. The CDR3 bases are TGTGCCAGCAGCGTGGGACCGACTCAAAGCACAGATACGCAGTATTTT. Based on the CDR3 plus reference TRBV9 and TRBJ2-3, the full variable domain is DSGVTQTPKHLITATGQRVTLRCSPRSGDLSVYWYQQSLDQGLQFLIQYYNGEERAKGNILERFSAQQFPDLHSELNLSSLELGDSALYFCASSVGPTQSTDTQYFGPGTRLTVL.

The J gene is TRBJ2-1, the V gene TRBV29-1, with TRBD2 identical over 14 bases. Germline CDR1 reads SQVTM; CDR2 reads ANQGSEA. This CDR3 has 13 amino acids. CDR3 coding DNA: TGCATCGGGACTAGCGGGAGTAGGGATGAGCAGTTCTTC. Encoded protein: CIGTSGSRDEQFF.

The chain is built from TRBV20-1 and TRBJ1-4; 8 bases fit TRBD1. Germline V lookup: CDR1 DFQATT, CDR2 SNEGSKA (reference sequence). The CDR3 length is 12 residues. J lost 6 bases, V lost 5 bases, and 2 bases had no gene match. CDR3 sequence reads: CSALQGDEKLFF. The CDR3 region has the DNA TGCAGTGCTTTACAGGGGGATGAAAAACTGTTTTTT.

CDR3 coding DNA: TGTGCCAGCAGTTACGACAGGGGCTCCGGAGGCTACACCTTC. This translates into CASSYDRGSGGYTF. This chain joins TRBV6-5 and TRBJ1-2; 8 nucleotides align to TRBD1. Germline trimming cut 2 bases from V and 8 bases from J; bases unmatched to any gene: 7. This CDR3 contains 14 residues. The germline CDR1 and CDR2 sequences are MNHEY and SVGAGI.

The chain couples TRBV7-9 to TRBJ2-5; possible D gene TRBD2, 5 bases. The CDR3 is 12 amino acids. Germline V CDR1 and CDR2: SEHNR, FQNEAQ (reference sequence). Between the trimmed V and J ends, which lost 8 bases and 4 bases, there was a span of 11 bases. The CDR3, as DNA: TGTGCCAGCGGCGGGCCGGCAGAGACCCAGTACTTC. The encoded protein is CASGGPAETQYF.

This chain connects TRBV3-1 to TRBJ2-5; D is undetermined. The V and J ends lost 5 bases and 0 bases respectively, with 10 bases between them. This CDR3 contains 14 residues. The V gene's germline CDR1 is LGHDT and CDR2 YNNKEL (reference sequence). The CDR3 region has the DNA TGTGCCAGCAGCTTTTCACTGGACCAAGAGACCCAGTACTTC. This codes for CASSFSLDQETQYF.